The present TCR beta chain was sequenced within a study of cytomegalovirus exposure and HLA in healthy donors. Study background: The 130 or so validation repertoires, a later analysis reported, used the same platform as the approximately 670 first-cohort repertoires. Study results and caveats: It was 164 TCR beta chains that were listed as cytomegalovirus-associated. Most observed TCR sequences were rare, whereas some public TCRs were detected in many donors.

V trimming: 8 bases; J trimming: 4 bases; junction bases outside the gene matches: 10. Germline CDR1 SNHLY, CDR2 FYNNEI. This CDR3 is 14 amino acids long. A 120-subject validation cohort, separate from the roughly 680-subject first cohort, supplied the donors. The method was immunoSEQ multiplex PCR; TCRdb's version includes in-frame clones alone and lacks a portion of them. The sample records under 150,000 clones, 86% being singletons. As to this clone: Its antigen is unidentified.

This TCR was sampled from a man younger than 35 in good health and CMV-seronegative. The V call is TRBV2, the J call TRBJ1-2, with 7 bases lining up with TRBD1. Sequencing was carried out using PBMCs. CDR3 DNA sequence: TGTGCCAGCGCCCGGACAGGCGAGTCCTATGGCTACACCTTC. Amino acid sequence: CASARTGESYGYTF.